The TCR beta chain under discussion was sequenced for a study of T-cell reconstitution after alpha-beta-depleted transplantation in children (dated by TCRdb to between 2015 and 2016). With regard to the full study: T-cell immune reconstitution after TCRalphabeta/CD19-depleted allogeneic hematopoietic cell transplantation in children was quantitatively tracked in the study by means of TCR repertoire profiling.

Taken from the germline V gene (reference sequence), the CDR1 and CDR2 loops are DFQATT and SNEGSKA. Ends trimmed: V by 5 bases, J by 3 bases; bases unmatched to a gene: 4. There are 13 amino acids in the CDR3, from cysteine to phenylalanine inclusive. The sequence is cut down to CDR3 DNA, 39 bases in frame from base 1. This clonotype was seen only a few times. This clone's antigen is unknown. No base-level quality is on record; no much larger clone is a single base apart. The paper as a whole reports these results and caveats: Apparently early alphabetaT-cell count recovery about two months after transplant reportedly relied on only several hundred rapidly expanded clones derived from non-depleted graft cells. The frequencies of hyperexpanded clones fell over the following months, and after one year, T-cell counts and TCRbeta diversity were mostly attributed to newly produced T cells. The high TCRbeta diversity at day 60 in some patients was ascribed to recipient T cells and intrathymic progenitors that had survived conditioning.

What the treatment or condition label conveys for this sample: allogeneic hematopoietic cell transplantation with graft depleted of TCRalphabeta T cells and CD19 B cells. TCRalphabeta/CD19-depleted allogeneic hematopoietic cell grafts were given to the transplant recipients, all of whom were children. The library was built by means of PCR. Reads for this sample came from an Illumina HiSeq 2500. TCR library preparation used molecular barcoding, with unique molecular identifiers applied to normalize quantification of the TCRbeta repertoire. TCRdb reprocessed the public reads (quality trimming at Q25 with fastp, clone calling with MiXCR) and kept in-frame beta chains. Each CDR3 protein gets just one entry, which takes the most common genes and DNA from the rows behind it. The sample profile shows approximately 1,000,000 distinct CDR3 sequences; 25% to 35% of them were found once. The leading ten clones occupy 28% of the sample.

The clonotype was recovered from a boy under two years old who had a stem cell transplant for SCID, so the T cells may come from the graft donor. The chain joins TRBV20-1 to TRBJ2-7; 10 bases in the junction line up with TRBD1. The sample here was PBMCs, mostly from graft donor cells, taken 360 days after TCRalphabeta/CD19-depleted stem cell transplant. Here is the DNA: TGCAGTGCTTACGGGACAGGGGACTACGAGCAGTACTTC. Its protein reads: CSAYGTGDYEQYF.